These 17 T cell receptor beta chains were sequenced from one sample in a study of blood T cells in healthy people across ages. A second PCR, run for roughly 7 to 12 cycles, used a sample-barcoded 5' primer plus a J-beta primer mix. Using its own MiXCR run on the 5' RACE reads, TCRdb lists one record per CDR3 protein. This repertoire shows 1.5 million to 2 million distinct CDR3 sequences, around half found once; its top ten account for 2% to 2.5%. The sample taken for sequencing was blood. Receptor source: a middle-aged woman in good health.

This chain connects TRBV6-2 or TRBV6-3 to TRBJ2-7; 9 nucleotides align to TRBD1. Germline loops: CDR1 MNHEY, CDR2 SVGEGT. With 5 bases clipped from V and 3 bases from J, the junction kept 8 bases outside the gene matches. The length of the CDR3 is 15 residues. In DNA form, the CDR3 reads TGTGCCAGCAGTCGGGGACAGGGCGAGTACTACGAGCAGTACTTC. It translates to CASSRGQGEYYEQYF.

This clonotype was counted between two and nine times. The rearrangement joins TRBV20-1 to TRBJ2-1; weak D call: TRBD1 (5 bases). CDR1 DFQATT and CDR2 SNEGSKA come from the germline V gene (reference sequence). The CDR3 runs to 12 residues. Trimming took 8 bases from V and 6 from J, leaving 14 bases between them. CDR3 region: CSTPDSGNEQFF. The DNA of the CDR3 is TGCAGTACCCCCGACAGTGGCAATGAGCAGTTCTTC.

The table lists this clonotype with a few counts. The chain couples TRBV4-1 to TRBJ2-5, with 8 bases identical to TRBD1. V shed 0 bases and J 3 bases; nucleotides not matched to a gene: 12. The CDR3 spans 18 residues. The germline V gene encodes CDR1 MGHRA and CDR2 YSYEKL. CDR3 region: CASSQDRQGANRKETQYF. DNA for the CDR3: TGCGCCAGCAGCCAAGATAGGCAGGGGGCAAATCGGAAAGAGACCCAGTACTTC.

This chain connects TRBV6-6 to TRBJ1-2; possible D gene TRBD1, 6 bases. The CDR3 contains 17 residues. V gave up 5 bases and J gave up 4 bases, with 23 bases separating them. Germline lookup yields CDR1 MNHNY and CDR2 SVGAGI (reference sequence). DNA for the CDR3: TGTGCCAGCAGTCACCCGGCTGGGGGCACCGGTAGCTATGGCTACACCTTC. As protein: CASSHPAGGTGSYGYTF.

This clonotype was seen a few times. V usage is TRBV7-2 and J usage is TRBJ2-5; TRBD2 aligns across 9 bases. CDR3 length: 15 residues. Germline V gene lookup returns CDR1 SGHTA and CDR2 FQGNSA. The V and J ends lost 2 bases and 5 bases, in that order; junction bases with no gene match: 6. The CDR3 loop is CASSLFVAGGETQYF. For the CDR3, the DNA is TGTGCCAGCAGCTTATTCGTGGCGGGGGGGGAGACCCAGTACTTC.

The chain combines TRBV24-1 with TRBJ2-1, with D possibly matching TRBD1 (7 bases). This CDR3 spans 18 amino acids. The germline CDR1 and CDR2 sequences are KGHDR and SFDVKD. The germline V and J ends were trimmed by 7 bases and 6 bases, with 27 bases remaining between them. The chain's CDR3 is CATSTPVGRAQGGNEQFF. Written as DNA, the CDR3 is TGTGCCACCAGCACGCCGGTTGGCAGAGCCCAGGGGGGCAATGAGCAGTTCTTC.

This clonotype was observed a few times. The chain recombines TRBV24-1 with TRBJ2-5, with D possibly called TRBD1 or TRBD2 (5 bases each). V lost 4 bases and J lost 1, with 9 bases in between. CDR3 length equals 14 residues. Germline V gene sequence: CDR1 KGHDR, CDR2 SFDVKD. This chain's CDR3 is CATSDRDAQETQYF. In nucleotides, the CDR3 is TGTGCCACCAGTGACCGGGACGCCCAAGAGACCCAGTACTTC.

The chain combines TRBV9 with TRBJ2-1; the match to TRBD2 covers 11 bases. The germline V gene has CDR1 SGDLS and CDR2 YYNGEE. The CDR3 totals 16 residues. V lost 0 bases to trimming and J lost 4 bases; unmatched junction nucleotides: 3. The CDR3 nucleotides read TGTGCCAGCAGCGTAGCCGCTAGCGGGGGGTACAATGAGCAGTTCTTC. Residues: CASSVAASGGYNEQFF.

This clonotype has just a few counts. The CDR3 spells CASSQEGSGGTQYF. DNA for the CDR3: TGCGCCAGCAGCCAAGAAGGTAGCGGGGGAACCCAGTACTTC. The chain has TRBV4-3 and TRBJ2-3; 9 bases agree with TRBD2. The J call may be in error: the DNA end matches TRBJ2-5 better. In germline, CDR1 is LGHNA, CDR2 YSLEER. This CDR3 region has 14 residues.

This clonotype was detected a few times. The CDR3 DNA is TGTGCCAGCAGCTTAGACGGGACACCTTTCTCTGGGGCCAACGTCCTGACTTTC. It is translated as CASSLDGTPFSGANVLTF. The chain links TRBV7-9 to TRBJ2-6, with D possibly TRBD1 on 6 matching bases. Germline CDR1 reads SEHNR; CDR2 reads FQNEAQ (reference sequence). The CDR3 contains 18 residues. With 1 base removed from V and 0 bases from J, the gap between germline ends came to 13 bases. Variable domain in full (rest from reference TRBV7-9 and TRBJ2-6): DTGVSQNPRHKITKRGQNVTFRCDPISEHNRLYWYRQTLGQGPEFLTYFQNEAQLEKSRLLSDRFSAERPKGSFSTLEIQRTEQGDSAMYLCASSLDGTPFSGANVLTFGAGSRLTVL.

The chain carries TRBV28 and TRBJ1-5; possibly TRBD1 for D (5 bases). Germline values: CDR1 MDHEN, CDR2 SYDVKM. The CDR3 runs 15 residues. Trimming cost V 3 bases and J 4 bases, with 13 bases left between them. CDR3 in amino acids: CASSFRTRGNQPQHF. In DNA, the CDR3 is TGTGCCAGCAGTTTTCGGACGAGGGGTAATCAGCCCCAGCATTTT.

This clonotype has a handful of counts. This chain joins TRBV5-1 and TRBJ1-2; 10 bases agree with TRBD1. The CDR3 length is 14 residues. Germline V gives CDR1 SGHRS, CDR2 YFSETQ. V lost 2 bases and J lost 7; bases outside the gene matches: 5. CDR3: CASSFLGQGVGYTF. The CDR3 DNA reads TGCGCCAGCAGCTTCCTTGGACAGGGGGTTGGCTACACCTTC.

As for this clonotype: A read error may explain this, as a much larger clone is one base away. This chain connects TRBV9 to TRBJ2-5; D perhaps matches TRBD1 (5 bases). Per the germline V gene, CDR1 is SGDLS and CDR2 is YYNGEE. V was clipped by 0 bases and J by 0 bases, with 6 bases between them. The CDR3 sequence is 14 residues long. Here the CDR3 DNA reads TGTGCCAGCAGCGTAGGACAGCACCAAGAGACCCAGTACTTC. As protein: CASSVGQHQETQYF.

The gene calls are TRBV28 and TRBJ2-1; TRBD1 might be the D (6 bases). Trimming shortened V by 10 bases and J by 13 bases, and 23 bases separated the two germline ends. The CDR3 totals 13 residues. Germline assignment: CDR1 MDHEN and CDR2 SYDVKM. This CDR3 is CATKQGPRETQFF. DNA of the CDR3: TGTGCCACCAAACAGGGTCCGAGGGAGACCCAGTTCTTC.

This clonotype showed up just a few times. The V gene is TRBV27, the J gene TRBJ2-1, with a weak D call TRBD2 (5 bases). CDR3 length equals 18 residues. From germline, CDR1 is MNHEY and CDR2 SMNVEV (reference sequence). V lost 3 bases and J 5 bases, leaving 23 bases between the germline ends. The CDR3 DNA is TGTGCCAGCAGTTTCTCCGGGGTTCGGTCCCCCGGGAACAATGAGCAGTTCTTC. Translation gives CASSFSGVRSPGNNEQFF.

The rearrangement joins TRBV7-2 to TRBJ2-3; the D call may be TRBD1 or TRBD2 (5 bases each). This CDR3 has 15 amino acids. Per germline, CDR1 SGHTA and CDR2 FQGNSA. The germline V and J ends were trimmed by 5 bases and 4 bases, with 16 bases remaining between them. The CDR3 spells CASSRGRVSADTQYF. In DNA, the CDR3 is TGTGCCAGCAGCCGTGGCAGGGTTAGCGCAGATACGCAGTATTTT. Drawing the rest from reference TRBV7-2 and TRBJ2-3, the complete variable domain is GAGVSQSPSNKVTEKGKDVELRCDPISGHTALYWYRQSLGQGLEFLIYFQGNSAPDKSGLPSDRFSAERTGGSVSTLTIQRTQQEDSAVYLCASSRGRVSADTQYFGPGTRLTVL.

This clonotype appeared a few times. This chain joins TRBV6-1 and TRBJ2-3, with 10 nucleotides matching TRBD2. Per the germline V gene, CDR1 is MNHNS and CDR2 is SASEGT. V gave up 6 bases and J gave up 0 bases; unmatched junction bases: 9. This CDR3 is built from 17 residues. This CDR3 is CASRRASGGTSTDTQYF. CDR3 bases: TGTGCCAGCAGACGCGCTAGCGGGGGTACCAGCACAGATACGCAGTATTTT.